Listed here are 16 T cell receptor beta chains from one sample, sequenced in a study of cytomegalovirus exposure and HLA in healthy donors. Researchers ran the PCR with 60 Vbeta and 13 Jbeta primers. Libraries were prepared by immunoSEQ multiplex PCR; TCRdb keeps only in-frame clonotypes and omits some of them. The data hold over 45,000 clones, with about 83% observed a single time. The specimen sequenced was PBMCs. Every receptor here comes from a man aged 25-45 years in good health and CMV-seronegative.

The chain joins TRBV12-5 to TRBJ2-5; the D gene is possibly TRBD1 (6 bases). Judging by the DNA end, TRBJ2-7 fits better; the J call may be wrong. From germline, CDR1 is LGHNT and CDR2 FRNRAP. The CDR3 is made up of 12 amino acids. The CDR3 loop reads CASGGQGYEQYF. The CDR3 nucleotides are TGTGCTAGTGGGGGACAAGGGTACGAGCAGTACTTC.

This chain links TRBV5-5 with TRBJ1-2, with TRBD1 as a possible D gene (6 bases). CDR3 size: 15 residues. CDR1 is SGHKS, CDR2 YYEKEE, per germline (reference sequence). The ends were cut back, 0 bases at V and 3 bases at J, with 12 bases in the middle. The CDR3 DNA reads TGTGCCAGCAGCTTGGAACCCAGGGGACACTATGGCTACACCTTC. This gives the protein CASSLEPRGHYGYTF.

The chain couples TRBV6-5 to TRBJ1-5; 9 nucleotides match TRBD1. The trim removed 5 bases at V and 4 bases at J, leaving 6 bases unmatched. In germline, CDR1 is MNHEY, CDR2 SVGAGI. The CDR3 contains 15 residues. The CDR3 protein is CASSPGDRDNQPQHF. The CDR3, as DNA: TGTGCCAGCAGTCCCGGGGACAGGGATAATCAGCCCCAGCATTTT.

The chain joins TRBV7-3 to TRBJ1-5; 7 bases match TRBD1. The V and J ends lost 2 bases and 3 bases, in that order; junction bases with no gene match: 1. This CDR3 spans 14 amino acids. Per germline, CDR1 SGHTA and CDR2 FQGTGA. CDR3 in DNA: TGTGCCAGCAGCTTAGACAGGGACAATCAGCCCCAGCATTTT. As protein: CASSLDRDNQPQHF.

This clone was picked up one time. This chain uses TRBV10-3 with TRBJ1-2; TRBD1 aligns across 8 bases. Germline V gives CDR1 ENHRY, CDR2 SYGVKD. The CDR3 consists of 15 residues. V was pared by 5 bases and J by 7 bases, with 12 bases of the junction left unmatched. CDR3 in amino acids: CAISSQGAVEGGYTF. The CDR3 DNA reads TGTGCCATCAGTTCCCAGGGGGCAGTTGAGGGTGGCTACACCTTC.

The rearrangement joins TRBV10-1 to TRBJ2-7; 12 bases are a match to TRBD2. CDR1 is WNHNN and CDR2 is SYGVQD in the germline V gene (reference sequence). Trimming cost V 6 bases and J 4 bases; bases outside gene matches: 4. This CDR3 has 14 residues. Here the CDR3 reads CASSHGLAGYEQYF. The CDR3 DNA reads as TGCGCCAGCAGCCATGGACTAGCGGGATACGAGCAGTACTTC.

V usage is TRBV15 and J usage is TRBJ1-1; D is perhaps TRBD1 (6 bases). V was trimmed by 3 bases and J by 1 base, leaving 12 bases between them. Germline loops: CDR1 LNHNV, CDR2 YYDKDF (reference sequence). This CDR3 contains 15 residues. The CDR3 region has the DNA TGTGCCACCAGCAGGACCTTACAGGGGAACACTGAAGCTTTCTTT. Translation: CATSRTLQGNTEAFF.

The chain recombines TRBV30 with TRBJ1-5, with 9 nucleotides matching TRBD1. Germline trimming cut 2 bases from V and 5 bases from J; bases unmatched to any gene: 4. The germline V gene has CDR1 GTSNPN and CDR2 SVGIG (reference sequence). The CDR3 has 14 amino acids. The CDR3 is CAWSIRTGDQPQHF. The CDR3 bases are TGTGCCTGGAGTATCAGGACAGGGGATCAGCCCCAGCATTTT.

The genes are TRBV5-1 and TRBJ2-3, with 9 bases identical to TRBD2. V was clipped by 4 bases and J by 1 base; unmatched bases: 7. The CDR3 is 16 amino acids. Germline assignment: CDR1 SGHRS and CDR2 YFSETQ. CDR3 protein: CASSPSGTRGTDTQYF. DNA for the CDR3: TGCGCCAGCAGCCCTAGCGGGACTAGAGGCACAGATACGCAGTATTTT.

With respect to this clone: Other DNA sequences within the sample encode an identical CDR3. This rearrangement joins TRBV9 to TRBJ2-7, with TRBD2 as a possible D gene (7 bases). The CDR3 has 14 residues. The germline gives CDR1 SGDLS, CDR2 YYNGEE. Trimming took 2 bases from V and 3 from J, leaving 12 bases between them. The CDR3 protein is CASSVGGADYEQYF. The CDR3 DNA follows: TGTGCCAGCAGCGTGGGGGGGGCGGACTACGAGCAGTACTTC.

This chain joins TRBV7-9 and TRBJ2-2; 7 positions agree with TRBD1. The CDR3 consists of 16 residues. Germline CDR1 is SEHNR and CDR2 is FQNEAQ (reference sequence). The V and J ends lost 3 bases and 0 bases, in that order; junction bases with no gene match: 4. In DNA, the CDR3 is TGTGCCAGCAGCTTCTACAGGGGCACGAACACCGGGGAGCTGTTTTTT. Protein product: CASSFYRGTNTGELFF.

The chain has TRBV4-3 and TRBJ2-7, with D unresolved. Trimming shortened V by 2 bases and J by 2 bases, and 7 bases separated the two germline ends. CDR3 length: 13 amino acids. Germline-derived CDR1 and CDR2 are LGHNA and YSLEER. The CDR3 DNA reads TGCGCCAGCAGCCAAATCCCAGCCTACGAGCAGTACTTC. Its translation is CASSQIPAYEQYF.

This chain joins TRBV18 and TRBJ2-7; D is unclear. The ends were cut back, 1 base at V and 0 bases at J, with 10 bases in the middle. The CDR3 is made up of 15 amino acids. From germline, CDR1 is KGHSH and CDR2 LQKENI. The CDR3 protein is CASSPQEQSSYEQYF. CDR3 bases: TGTGCCAGCTCACCACAGGAACAGAGCTCCTACGAGCAGTACTTC.

The chain carries TRBV5-4 and TRBJ1-1; possibly TRBD1 for D (6 bases). The CDR3 spans 14 residues. The germline gives CDR1 SGHNT, CDR2 YYREEE (reference sequence). Trimming stripped 3 bases from V and 7 bases from J, with 16 bases between. The CDR3 here is CASSSTLDRREAFF. The CDR3, as DNA: TGTGCCAGCAGCTCGACCCTCGACAGGCGTGAAGCTTTCTTT.

This clone was recorded once. Here the CDR3 reads CASSLSGSSYNSPLHF. Written as DNA, the CDR3 is TGTGCCAGCAGCTTAAGTGGGAGCTCCTATAATTCACCCCTCCACTTT. The chain joins TRBV7-6 to TRBJ1-6; D is unresolved. The CDR3 is made up of 16 amino acids. The germline V and J ends were trimmed by 2 bases and 0 bases, with 8 bases remaining between them. CDR1 and CDR2 from the germline V gene are SGHVS and FNYEAQ.

The chain combines TRBV4-3 with TRBJ2-6; TRBD1 is a possible D gene (5 bases). Looked up from germline, CDR1 is LGHNA and CDR2 is YSLEER. CDR3 length equals 14 residues. V was clipped by 5 bases and J by 4 bases, with 9 bases between them. CDR3 DNA sequence: TGCGCCAGCAGCTCAGGGTCAGGGGCCAACGTCCTGACTTTC. Protein: CASSSGSGANVLTF.